What follows is one TCR beta chain and its context. This receptor's antigen is unknown. There are no base qualities to consult, and no much larger clone falls within one base. This sample is drawn from a study of blood T cell repertoires in COVID-19 (dated by TCRdb to the early 2020s). Looking at the study overall: Samples from collaborators originated in the United States, Italy and Spain and spanned both the acute and convalescent phases of COVID-19. The prospective study material was composed of cDNA or gDNA derived from T cells, B-cell-depleted T cells, or PBMCs. The dataset comprised deeply sampled blood TCRbeta repertoires from subjects exposed to, actively infected with, or recovered from COVID-19. The repertoires were made available in a free public database intended to serve as a resource for research on the immune response to SARS-CoV-2. Samples were obtained from the ongoing ImmuneRACE study (first 160 participants) and from about 1,300 subjects provided by 6 global collaborators. Where available, HLA class I and class II types were taken from metadata supplied by the sample provider and were not determined by assay-based typing. A de-identified subject ID, COVID-19 status, age in years and sex were almost always included in the sample metadata.

Whole blood was collected in K2EDTA tubes by collaborating institutions according to the institutions' own protocols. Collaborator samples were shipped for TCRbeta analysis as frozen whole blood, isolated PBMCs, or DNA extracted from either sample type. TCRbeta CDR3 regions were amplified from genomic DNA by means of the immunoSEQ Assay, a bias-controlled multiplex PCR. The authors processed their data as follows. Within the assay, amplification of reference gene primers was used to estimate how many nucleated cells each sample contained. Sequence reads were collapsed and filtered to measure the absolute abundance of every unique TCRbeta CDR3 rearrangement. For each sample, productive Simpson clonality was calculated as the square root of Simpson's diversity index across productive rearrangements. TCRdb retrieved this table from immuneACCESS and kept in-frame rearrangements only. Not all clones are present; in checked studies, unresolved V genes account for under half, and no reason is known for the remainder. The V and J calls and clone size come from that table; D and trimming were worked out from the DNA. The sample profile shows around 110,000 clones; around four fifths of them were found once. The ten largest clones capture 2% to 2.5% of the sample.

What the work shows at the level of the full study, not this receptor alone: Clinical and demographic metadata were provided uncurated, with the amount varying by source and participant.

This TCR came from a man aged 25-45 years with acute or convalescent COVID-19. Source material: peripheral blood.

The encoded CDR3 is CAWSGFDRGEQYF. The DNA sequence follows: TGTGCCTGGAGTGGCTTCGACAGGGGCGAGCAGTACTTC. Here the chain combines TRBV30 and TRBJ2-7, with 8 bases in between that match TRBD1. The CDR3 runs 13 amino acids, cysteine and phenylalanine included. Of the read, only the CDR3 DNA is kept; its 39 bases are in frame from base 1. Relative to germline, V is missing 1 base and J is missing 6 bases, with 5 bases of the junction outside any gene match. The germline V gene (reference sequence) specifies GTSNPN as CDR1 and SVGIG as CDR2.